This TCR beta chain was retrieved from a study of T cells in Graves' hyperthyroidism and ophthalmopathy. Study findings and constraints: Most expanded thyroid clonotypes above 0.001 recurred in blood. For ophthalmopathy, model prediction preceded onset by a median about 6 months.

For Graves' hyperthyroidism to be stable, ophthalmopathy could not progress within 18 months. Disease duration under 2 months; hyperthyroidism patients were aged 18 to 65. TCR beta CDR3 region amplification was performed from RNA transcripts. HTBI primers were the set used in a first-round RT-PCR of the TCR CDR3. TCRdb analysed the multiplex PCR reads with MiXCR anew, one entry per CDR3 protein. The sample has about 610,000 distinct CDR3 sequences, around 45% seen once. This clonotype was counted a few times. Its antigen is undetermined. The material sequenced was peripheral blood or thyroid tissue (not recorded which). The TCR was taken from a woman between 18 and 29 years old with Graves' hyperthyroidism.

The CDR3 DNA sequence: TGTGCCACCAGTGATTTGCGTGAAACGCCTCAGTTCTTC. Translating it yields CATSDLRETPQFF. The chain has TRBV24-1 and TRBJ2-1, with D hard to call. The V and J ends lost 0 bases and 13 bases respectively, with 12 bases between them. There are 13 residues in the CDR3. CDR1 and CDR2 (germline): KGHDR, SFDVKD.